The rows below give T cell receptor beta chains drawn from one sample of a study of cytomegalovirus exposure and HLA in healthy donors. Profiling relied on immunoSEQ multiplex PCR, and the TCRdb table lists in-frame clones only, not all of them. Among some 160,000 clones listed, 65% to 85% were seen once. Sequenced sample: PBMCs. The receptors were sampled from a woman aged 35 to 49 in good health and CMV-seropositive. The CDR3 runs from the conserved cysteine through the conserved F or W. The D gene is left open where the match is weak. The listing skips clone size in some rows; elsewhere it reads once, few, many or a size class.

>TRBV18|TRBJ2-7|few|.
TGTGCCAGCTCACCGGTAGAGGGCGAGCAGTACTTC
CASSPVEGEQYF
>TRBV28|TRBJ2-7|.|.
TGTGCCAGCAGTTCCAGCTACGAGCAGTACTTC
CASSSSYEQYF
>TRBV28|TRBJ1-6|.|.
TGTGCCACTCTTGGGGGCACCTATTCACCCCTCCACTTT
CATLGGTYSPLHF
>TRBV5-1|TRBJ2-4|.|TRBD1
TGCGCCAGCAGCTTGAACAGGGACAGTGGGGGCATTCAGTACTTC
CASSLNRDSGGIQYF
>TRBV27|TRBJ1-2|.|.
TGTGCCAGTCAGGGGAACTATGGCTACACCTTC
CASQGNYGYTF
>TRBV7-2|TRBJ1-1|few|.
TGTGCCAGCAGCTTAAGAACGGGAGCTGGGACTGAAGCTTTCTTT
CASSLRTGAGTEAFF
>TRBV2|TRBJ2-3|.|.
TGTGCCAGCACGTTGGGGCTGGTAGATACGCAGTATTTT
CASTLGLVDTQYF
>TRBV7-2|TRBJ1-3|.|TRBD1
TGTGCCAGCAGCCGAAATAGACAGGGAAGGGGAAACACCATATATTTT
CASSRNRQGRGNTIYF
>TRBV5-1|TRBJ1-4|.|.
TGCGCCAGCAGGGCGGACACCTTTGGGAAACTGTTTTTT
CASRADTFGKLFF
>TRBV19|TRBJ1-5|.|TRBD1
TGTGCCAGTAGTAAACGGGACAGCTGGCATTTT
CASSKRDSWHF
>TRBV19|TRBJ1-5|.|TRBD1
TGTGCCAGTAGTATAGTTGCGGGACAGCTTAATCAGCCCCAGCATTTT
CASSIVAGQLNQPQHF
>TRBV5-1|TRBJ2-5|.|.
TGCGCCAGCAGCTTGGGAGACAGGATAAACCAAGAGACCCAGTACTTC
CASSLGDRINQETQYF
>TRBV6-1|TRBJ1-5|.|TRBD1
TGTGCCAGCAGCTGGACAGGGGGAATTGATCAGCCCCAGCATTTT
CASSWTGGIDQPQHF
>TRBV30|TRBJ2-3|.|.
TGTGCCTGGAGCGAGAAGATAACTAGCACAGATACGCAGTATTTT
CAWSEKITSTDTQYF
>TRBV28|TRBJ2-1|.|TRBD1
TGTGCCAGCAGTCCGACAGGGGGCATTAGGTATGAGCAGTTCTTC
CASSPTGGIRYEQFF
>TRBV4-3|TRBJ2-1|.|TRBD1
TGCGCCAGCAGCCAAGCCACCACAGGGGGCAAGTACAATGAGCAGTTCTTC
CASSQATTGGKYNEQFF
>TRBV6-1|TRBJ1-4|.|TRBD1
TGTGCCAGCCAACAGGGGGCCGGAGAAAAACTGTTTTTT
CASQQGAGEKLFF
>TRBV7-7|TRBJ2-7|.|.
TGTGCTAGCAGCGACGGGCCTCGGGGTCGCCACGAGCAGTACTTC
CASSDGPRGRHEQYF
>TRBV7-9|TRBJ1-2|.|.
TGTGCCAGCAGCCCCGGGTGGAGGGCCTATGGCTACACCTTC
CASSPGWRAYGYTF
>TRBV6-5|TRBJ1-5|.|.
TGTGCCAGCAGTTACGGGAGAGGGCCTCGGCAGCCCCAGCATTTT
CASSYGRGPRQPQHF
>TRBV29-1|TRBJ2-7|few|TRBD1
TGCAGCGTGGGACAGGGGATTGGCGAGCAGTACTTC
CSVGQGIGEQYF
>TRBV30|TRBJ1-5|.|.
TGTGCCTGGAGTGTATCGGGGGGCTTTTATCAGCCCCAGCATTTT
CAWSVSGGFYQPQHF
>TRBV6-5|TRBJ2-5|.|TRBD1
TGTGCCAGCAGTTACACGGGACAGCAAGAGACCCAGTACTTC
CASSYTGQQETQYF
>TRBV9|TRBJ2-1|few|TRBD2
TGTGCCAGCAGCGTAGCTGGGGAAGCGGGGGGATCCTACAATGAGCAGTTCTTC
CASSVAGEAGGSYNEQFF
>TRBV29-1|TRBJ2-1|.|.
TGCAGCGTTGAACCCCCAGGGAAACATGAGCAGTTCTTC
CSVEPPGKHEQFF
>TRBV9|TRBJ1-1|.|.
TGTGCCAGCAGCTACCGGGACATGAACACTGAAGCTTTCTTT
CASSYRDMNTEAFF
>TRBV30|TRBJ1-1|.|.
TGTGCCTGGAGCTTCGCAGGGTTGAGTACTGAAGCTTTCTTT
CAWSFAGLSTEAFF
>TRBV11-1|TRBJ1-2|.|.
TGTGCCAGCAGCCTTTCCCCGGAGACCAACTATGGCTACACCTTC
CASSLSPETNYGYTF
>TRBV7-9|TRBJ1-2|.|.
TGTTCCAGCAGCGGGGACACTAACTATGGCTACACCTTC
CSSSGDTNYGYTF
>TRBV5-1|TRBJ1-5|.|.
TGCGCCAGCAGGCAGGGATTAGGCAATCAGCCCCAGCATTTT
CASRQGLGNQPQHF
>TRBV30|TRBJ2-6|.|.
TGTGCCTGGTCAAGCAGCCTCTCTGGGGCCAACGGCCTGACTTTC
CAWSSSLSGANGLTF
>TRBV19|TRBJ2-1|.|TRBD2
TGTGCCAGTAGTATTCAGGTAGCGGGGGGAGGTGAGCAGTTCTTC
CASSIQVAGGGEQFF
>TRBV20-1|TRBJ1-1|.|.
TGCAGTGCTAGCGAGCACACTGAAGCTTTCTTT
CSASEHTEAFF
>TRBV27|TRBJ2-1|.|.
TGTGCCAGCACCCGCACGCCGTTAGACTACAATGAGCAGTTCTTC
CASTRTPLDYNEQFF
>TRBV10-2|TRBJ1-2|once|TRBD1
TGCGCCAGCAGTGAAAGGGACAGGACAGGCTATGGCTACACCTTC
CASSERDRTGYGYTF
>TRBV11-2|TRBJ2-7|.|.
TGTGCCAGCAGCTTAGTTGCGGGGTTCGGAGGTAGGCCTTACGAGCAGTACTTC
CASSLVAGFGGRPYEQYF
>TRBV5-4|TRBJ2-3|.|TRBD2
TGTGCCAGCAGCCTTGGCGGGGGGGCCAAAACAGATACGCAGTATTTT
CASSLGGGAKTDTQYF
>TRBV7-9|TRBJ1-2|.|.
TGTGCCAGCAGCTTAATTAATAACTATGGCTACACCTTC
CASSLINNYGYTF
>TRBV30|TRBJ1-1|.|.
TGTGCCTGGAGTGTTTCCCGTCAGGGTTTGGGAGCTTTCTTT
CAWSVSRQGLGAFF
>TRBV7-9|TRBJ2-2|once|TRBD2
TGTGCCAGCACTGCCGAGCGGGGGGGCCTGAACACCGGGGAGCTGTTTTTT
CASTAERGGLNTGELFF
>TRBV9|TRBJ2-1|.|.
TGTGCCAGCAGCGTATTAGAGAGTTACAATGAGCAGTTCTTC
CASSVLESYNEQFF
>TRBV10-3|TRBJ2-2|.|TRBD2
TGTGCCATCAGTGGGCGGCTAGCGGGGGCCGGGGAGCTGTTTTTT
CAISGRLAGAGELFF
>TRBV2|TRBJ1-1|.|TRBD1
TGTGCCAGCAGCGGGGACAGGGCAACTGAAGCTTTCTTT
CASSGDRATEAFF
>TRBV6-1|TRBJ1-3|.|.
TGTGCCGCGCGGGGTGGAAACACCATATATTTT
CAARGGNTIYF
>TRBV29-1|TRBJ2-3|.|TRBD2
TGCAGCGTAGGGGCTAGCGGGGCAGATACGCAGTATTTT
CSVGASGADTQYF
>TRBV5-4|TRBJ2-5|.|TRBD2
TGTGCCAGCAGCTTGGGGACTACTAGCGGGGGGGCCAGAGAGACCCAGTACTTC
CASSLGTTSGGARETQYF
>TRBV30|TRBJ1-2|once|TRBD1
TGTGCCTGGAGCCTATTCCAGGGGGCGGGCTACACCTTC
CAWSLFQGAGYTF
>TRBV7-8|TRBJ2-3|once|TRBD2
TGTGCCAGCAGCAGGACGGGACTAGCGGGGAGCATGACAGATACGCAGTATTTT
CASSRTGLAGSMTDTQYF
>TRBV11-3|TRBJ2-3|.|TRBD2
TGTGCCAGCAGCCTTAGCGGGGCTGCCACAGATACGCAGTATTTT
CASSLSGAATDTQYF
>TRBV28|TRBJ1-5|once|.
TGTGCCAGCAGTTCCGATATGCGGCCCCAGCATTTT
CASSSDMRPQHF
>TRBV6-5|TRBJ1-1|.|.
TGTGCCAGCAGTGCGAGGCGGGGGACTGAAGCTTTCTTT
CASSARRGTEAFF